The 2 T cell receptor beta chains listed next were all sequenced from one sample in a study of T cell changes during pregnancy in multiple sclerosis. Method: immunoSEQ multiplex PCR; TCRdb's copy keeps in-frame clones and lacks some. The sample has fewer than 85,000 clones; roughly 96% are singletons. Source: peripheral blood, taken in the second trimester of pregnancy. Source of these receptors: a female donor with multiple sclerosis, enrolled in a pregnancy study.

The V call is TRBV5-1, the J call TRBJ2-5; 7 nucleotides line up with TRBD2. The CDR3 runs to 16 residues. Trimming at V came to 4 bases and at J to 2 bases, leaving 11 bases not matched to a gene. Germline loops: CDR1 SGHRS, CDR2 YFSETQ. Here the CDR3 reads CASSGLAGIQQETQYF. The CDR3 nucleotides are TGCGCCAGCAGCGGCTTAGCGGGTATTCAACAAGAGACCCAGTACTTC.

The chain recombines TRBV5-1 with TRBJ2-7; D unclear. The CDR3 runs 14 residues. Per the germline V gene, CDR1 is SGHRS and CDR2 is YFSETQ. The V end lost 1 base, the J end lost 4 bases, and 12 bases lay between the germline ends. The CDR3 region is CASSLRSGPYEQYF. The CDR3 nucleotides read TGCGCCAGCAGCTTGCGGTCAGGTCCGTACGAGCAGTACTTC.